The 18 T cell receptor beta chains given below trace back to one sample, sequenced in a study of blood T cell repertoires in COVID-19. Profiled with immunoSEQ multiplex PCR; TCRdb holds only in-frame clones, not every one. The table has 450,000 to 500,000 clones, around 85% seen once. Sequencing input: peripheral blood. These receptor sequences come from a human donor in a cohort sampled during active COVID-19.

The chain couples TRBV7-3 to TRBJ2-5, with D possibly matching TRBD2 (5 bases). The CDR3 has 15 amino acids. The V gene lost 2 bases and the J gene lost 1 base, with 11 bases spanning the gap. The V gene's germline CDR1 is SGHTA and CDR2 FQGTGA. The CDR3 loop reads CASSLGPAGQETQYF. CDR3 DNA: TGTGCCAGCAGCTTAGGGCCCGCGGGCCAAGAGACCCAGTACTTC. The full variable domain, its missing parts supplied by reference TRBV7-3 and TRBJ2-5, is GAGVSQTPSNKVTEKGKYVELRCDPISGHTALYWYRQSLGQGPEFLIYFQGTGAADDSGLPNDRFFAVRPEGSVSTLKIQRTERGDSAVYLCASSLGPAGQETQYFGPGTRLLVL.

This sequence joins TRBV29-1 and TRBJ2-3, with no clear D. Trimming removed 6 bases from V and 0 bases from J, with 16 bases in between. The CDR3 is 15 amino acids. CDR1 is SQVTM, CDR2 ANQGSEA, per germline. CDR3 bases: TGCAGCGTCCCTTTATACAGAACTAGCACAGATACGCAGTATTTT. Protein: CSVPLYRTSTDTQYF.

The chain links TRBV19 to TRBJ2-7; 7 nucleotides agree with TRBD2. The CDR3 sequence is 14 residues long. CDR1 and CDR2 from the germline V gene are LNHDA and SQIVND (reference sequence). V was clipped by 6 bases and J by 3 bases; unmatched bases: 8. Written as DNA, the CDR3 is TGTGCCAGTAGGCGGGAGCGGGGTAGCTACGAGCAGTACTTC. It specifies CASRRERGSYEQYF.

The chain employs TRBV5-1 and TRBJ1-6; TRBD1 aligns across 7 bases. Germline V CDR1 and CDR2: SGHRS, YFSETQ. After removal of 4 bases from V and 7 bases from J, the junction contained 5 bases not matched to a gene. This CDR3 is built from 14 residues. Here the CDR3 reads CASSLTGQNSPLHF. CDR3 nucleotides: TGCGCCAGCAGCCTCACGGGACAGAATTCACCCCTCCACTTT.

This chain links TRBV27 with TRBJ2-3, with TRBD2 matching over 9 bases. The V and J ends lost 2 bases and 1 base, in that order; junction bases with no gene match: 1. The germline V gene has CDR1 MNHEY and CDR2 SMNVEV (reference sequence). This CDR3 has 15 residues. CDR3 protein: CASSLAGGGTDTQYF. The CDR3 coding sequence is TGTGCCAGCAGTTTAGCGGGAGGGGGCACAGATACGCAGTATTTT.

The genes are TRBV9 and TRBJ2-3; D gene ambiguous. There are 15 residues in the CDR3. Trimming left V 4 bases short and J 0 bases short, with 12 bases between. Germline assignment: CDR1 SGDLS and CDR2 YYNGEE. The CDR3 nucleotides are TGTGCCAGCAGCATTAACAGCCCTAGCACAGATACGCAGTATTTT. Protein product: CASSINSPSTDTQYF.

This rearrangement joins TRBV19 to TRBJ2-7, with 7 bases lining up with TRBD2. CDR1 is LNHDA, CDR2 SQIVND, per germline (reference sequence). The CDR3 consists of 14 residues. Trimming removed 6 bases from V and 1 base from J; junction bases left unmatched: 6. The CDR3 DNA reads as TGTGCCAGTAGGTCCGAGCGGGATTCCTACGAGCAGTACTTC. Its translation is CASRSERDSYEQYF.

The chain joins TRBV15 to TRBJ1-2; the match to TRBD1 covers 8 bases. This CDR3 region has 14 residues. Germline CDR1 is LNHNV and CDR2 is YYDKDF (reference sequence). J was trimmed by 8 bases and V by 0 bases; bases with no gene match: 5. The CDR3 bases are TGTGCCACCAGCAGAGAGGGCAGGGGGCGCGGCTACACCTTC. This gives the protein CATSREGRGRGYTF.

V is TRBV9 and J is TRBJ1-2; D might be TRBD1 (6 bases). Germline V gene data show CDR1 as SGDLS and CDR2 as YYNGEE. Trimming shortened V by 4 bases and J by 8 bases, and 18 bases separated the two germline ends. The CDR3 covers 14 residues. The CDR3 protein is CASSFSTGAPGYTF. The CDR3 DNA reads TGTGCCAGCAGCTTCTCGACAGGAGCGCCAGGCTACACCTTC.

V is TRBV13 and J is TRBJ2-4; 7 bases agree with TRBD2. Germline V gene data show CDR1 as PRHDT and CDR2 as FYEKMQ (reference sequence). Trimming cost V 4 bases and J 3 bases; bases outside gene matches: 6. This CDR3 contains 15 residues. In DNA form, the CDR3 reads TGTGCCAGCAGCTCCGGGGACTACCACAAAAACATTCAGTACTTC. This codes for CASSSGDYHKNIQYF.

CDR3 bases: TGTGCCAGCTCATCGAGGGGGCCCCCCTACGAGCAGTACTTC. The encoded protein is CASSSRGPPYEQYF. V usage is TRBV18 and J usage is TRBJ2-7, with 7 positions matching TRBD1. This CDR3 comprises 14 residues. CDR1 is KGHSH and CDR2 is LQKENI in the germline V gene. Unmatched junction bases numbered 6, after V lost 5 bases and J lost 2 bases. The whole variable domain, remainder taken from reference TRBV18 and TRBJ2-7, is NAGVMQNPRHLVRRRGQEARLRCSPMKGHSHVYWYRQLPEEGLKFMVYLQKENIIDESGMPKERFSAEFPKEGPSILRIQQVVRGDSAAYFCASSSRGPPYEQYFGPGTRLTVT.

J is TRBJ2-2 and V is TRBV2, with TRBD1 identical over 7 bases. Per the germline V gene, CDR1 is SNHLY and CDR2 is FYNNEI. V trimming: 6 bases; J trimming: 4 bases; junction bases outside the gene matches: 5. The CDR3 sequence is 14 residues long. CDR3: CASRQDRFTGELFF. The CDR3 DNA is TGTGCCAGCAGGCAGGACAGGTTCACCGGGGAGCTGTTTTTT. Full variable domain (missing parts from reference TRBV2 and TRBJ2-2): EPEVTQTPSHQVTQMGQEVILRCVPISNHLYFYWYRQILGQKVEFLVSFYNNEISEKSEIFDDQFSVERPDGSNFTLKIRSTKLEDSAMYFCASRQDRFTGELFFGEGSRLTVL.

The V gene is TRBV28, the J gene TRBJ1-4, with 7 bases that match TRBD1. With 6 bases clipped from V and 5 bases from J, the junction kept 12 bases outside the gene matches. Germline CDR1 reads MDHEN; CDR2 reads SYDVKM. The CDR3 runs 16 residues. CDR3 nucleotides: TGTGCCAGCAGGGGAGGACGGGGACAGATAAATGAAAAACTGTTTTTT. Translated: CASRGGRGQINEKLFF. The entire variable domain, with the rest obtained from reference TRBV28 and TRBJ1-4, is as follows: DVKVTQSSRYLVKRTGEKVFLECVQDMDHENMFWYRQDPGLGLRLIYFSYDVKMKEKGDIPEGYSVSREKKERFSLILESASTNQTSMYLCASRGGRGQINEKLFFGSGTQLSVL.

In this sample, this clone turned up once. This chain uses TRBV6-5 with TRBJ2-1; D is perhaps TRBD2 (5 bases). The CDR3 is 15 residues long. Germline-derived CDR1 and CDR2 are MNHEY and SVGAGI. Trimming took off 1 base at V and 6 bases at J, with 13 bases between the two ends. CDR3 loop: CASSYLEDRGNEQFF. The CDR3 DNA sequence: TGTGCCAGCAGTTACTTGGAGGACCGGGGCAATGAGCAGTTCTTC.

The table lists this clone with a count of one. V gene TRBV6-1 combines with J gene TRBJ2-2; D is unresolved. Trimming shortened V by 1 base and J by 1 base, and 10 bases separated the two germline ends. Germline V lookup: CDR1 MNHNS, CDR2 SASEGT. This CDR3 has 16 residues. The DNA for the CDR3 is TGTGCCAGCAGTGAAGTGGGCAGCCGGAACACCGGGGAGCTGTTTTTT. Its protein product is CASSEVGSRNTGELFF.

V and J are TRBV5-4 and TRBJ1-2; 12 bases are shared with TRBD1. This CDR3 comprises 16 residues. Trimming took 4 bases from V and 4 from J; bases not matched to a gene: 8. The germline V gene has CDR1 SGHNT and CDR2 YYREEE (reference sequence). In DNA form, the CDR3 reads TGTGCCAGCAGCGAGGGACAGGGGGCTTCATTCTATGGCTACACCTTC. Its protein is CASSEGQGASFYGYTF. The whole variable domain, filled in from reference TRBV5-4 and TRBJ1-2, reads ETGVTQSPTHLIKTRGQQVTLRCSSQSGHNTVSWYQQALGQGPQFIFQYYREEENGRGNFPPRFSGLQFPNYSSELNVNALELDDSALYLCASSEGQGASFYGYTFGSGTRLTVV.

This CDR3 is CASSWSGRDNEQYF. The CDR3 bases are TGCGCCAGCAGCTGGAGCGGGAGGGATAACGAGCAGTACTTC. This chain uses TRBV5-1 with TRBJ2-7; 10 bases match TRBD2. The trim removed 3 bases at V and 5 bases at J, leaving 5 bases unmatched. The CDR3 length is 14 residues. Germline V gene data show CDR1 as SGHRS and CDR2 as YFSETQ.

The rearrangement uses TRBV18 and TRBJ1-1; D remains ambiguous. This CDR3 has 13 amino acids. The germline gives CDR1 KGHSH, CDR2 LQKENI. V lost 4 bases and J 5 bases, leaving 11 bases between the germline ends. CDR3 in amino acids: CASSLYTGTEAFF. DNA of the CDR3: TGTGCCAGCTCACTTTACACCGGGACTGAAGCTTTCTTT.